These 5 T cell receptor beta chains were all obtained from the same sample, sequenced in a study of response to subunit inactivated influenza vaccine. MiXCR, applied by TCRdb to the RT-PCR reads, yields one record per CDR3 protein. In the table there are roughly 700,000 distinct CDR3 sequences, 15% to 18% of which are singletons. Material: PBMCs from blood, obtained roughly 13 days after vaccination. These TCRs come from a man between 45 and 60 years old who received an inactivated influenza vaccine.

This clonotype was observed a handful of times. The V and J genes are TRBV7-2 and TRBJ2-1; 8 nucleotides agree with TRBD2. Germline CDR1 SGHTA, CDR2 FQGNSA. CDR3 size: 15 residues. J gave up 4 bases and V 2 bases, and 4 bases lay outside the gene matches. The CDR3 loop is CASSLIAGRYNEQFF. The CDR3 nucleotides are TGTGCCAGCAGCTTAATAGCGGGAAGATACAATGAGCAGTTCTTC.

This sequence joins TRBV11-2 and TRBJ2-2; D not certain. CDR3 size: 15 residues. V was shortened by 5 bases and J by 2 bases, with 12 bases between the two germline ends. CDR1 is SGHAT and CDR2 is FQNNGV in the germline V gene. CDR3: CASSPIALNTGELFF. DNA of the CDR3: TGTGCCAGCAGCCCCATAGCTCTAAACACCGGGGAGCTGTTTTTT.

At least ten counts were recorded for this clonotype. The rearrangement joins TRBV15 to TRBJ2-7; D tentatively reads TRBD1 or TRBD2 (5 bases each). Germline V lookup: CDR1 LNHNV, CDR2 YYDKDF (reference sequence). V shed 3 bases and J shed 4 bases, with 13 bases lying between them. CDR3 size: 14 residues. In DNA, the CDR3 is TGTGCCACCAGCAGTAAGGGGCGCGGGTACGAGCAGTACTTC. This translates into CATSSKGRGYEQYF.

This clonotype was observed a few times. V gene TRBV21-1 combines with J gene TRBJ2-7; TRBD1, the table's D call, was not compared with the DNA. TRBV21-1 is a recognized pseudogene. The CDR3 is made up of 15 amino acids. CDR3 loop: CASSKEGRGLGEQYF. The CDR3 nucleotides are TGTGCCAGCAGCAAAGAAGGCAGGGGGCTGGGGGAGCAGTACTTC.

The chain links TRBV7-9 to TRBJ2-6; D unclear. The CDR3 covers 15 residues. V was shortened by 1 base and J by 2 bases, with 6 bases between the two germline ends. Per germline, CDR1 SEHNR and CDR2 FQNEAQ (reference sequence). The CDR3 protein is CASSLGVAGANVLTF. CDR3 nucleotide sequence: TGTGCCAGCAGCTTAGGGGTGGCTGGGGCCAACGTCCTGACTTTC.